These 9 T cell receptor beta chains originate from one sample sequenced in a study of T cell repertoires in cytomegalovirus infection. From the reads, TCRdb called clonotypes with MiXCR, one entry per CDR3 protein. The sample holds about 830,000 distinct CDR3 sequences, 32% seen once. Their antigens are not known. The sample was cultured CD8+ T cells from PBMCs, taken from culture after CMV antigen stimulation. These receptors were obtained from a human donor in good health (CMV status not recorded). Some clones in this sample may be carry-over from other donors' samples.

The rearrangement joins TRBV7-2 to TRBJ2-7; D might be TRBD1 (7 bases). The CDR3 is 15 amino acids. CDR1 is SGHTA and CDR2 is FQGNSA in the germline V gene. The V and J ends lost 1 base and 4 bases respectively, with 14 bases between them. CDR3 region: CASSLVGGQYYEQYV. The DNA for the CDR3 is TGTGCCAGCAGCTTAGTGGGGGGACAGTATTACGAGCAGTACGTC.

V and J are TRBV20-1 and TRBJ2-7, with D possibly being TRBD2 (5 bases). The germline V gene has CDR1 DFQATT and CDR2 SNEGSKA (reference sequence). The CDR3 is 14 amino acids. With 6 bases removed from V and 4 bases from J, the gap between germline ends came to 19 bases. The CDR3 protein is CSATPDRGGYEQYF. The CDR3 DNA reads TGCAGTGCGACCCCGGACCGGGGTGGATACGAGCAGTACTTC.

The chain combines TRBV6-2 or TRBV6-3 with TRBJ1-5; unclear D gene. Trimming shortened V by 0 bases and J by 7 bases, and 13 bases separated the two germline ends. Germline V gene data show CDR1 as MNHEY and CDR2 as SVGEGT. The CDR3 extends over 15 amino acids. CDR3 sequence reads: CASSYSGSSKQPQHF. The CDR3 bases are TGTGCCAGCAGTTACTCTGGCAGTTCCAAACAGCCCCAGCATTTT.

This chain uses TRBV2 with TRBJ1-6; 9 nucleotides agree with TRBD1. The CDR3 loop spans 14 amino acids. CDR1 SNHLY and CDR2 FYNNEI come from the germline V gene. Losses at the gene ends were 7 bases for V and 7 bases for J; bases not matched to a gene: 5. The CDR3 reads CASTRTGANSPLHF. CDR3 DNA sequence: TGTGCCAGCACGAGGACAGGGGCAAATTCACCCCTCCACTTT. The variable domain in full, with the rest retrieved from reference TRBV2 and TRBJ1-6, is EPEVTQTPSHQVTQMGQEVILRCVPISNHLYFYWYRQILGQKVEFLVSFYNNEISEKSEIFDDQFSVERPDGSNFTLKIRSTKLEDSAMYFCASTRTGANSPLHFGNGTRLTVT.

This clonotype was detected only a few times. The chain links TRBV19 to TRBJ2-1, with 9 positions matching TRBD2. The CDR3 extends over 14 amino acids. From germline, CDR1 is LNHDA and CDR2 SQIVND (reference sequence). J gave up 6 bases and V 7 bases, and 7 bases lay outside the gene matches. The CDR3 region is CASIQRGDSNEQFF. The CDR3 region has the DNA TGTGCCAGTATTCAGCGGGGGGATAGCAATGAGCAGTTCTTC.

The chain carries TRBV2 and TRBJ2-7; D is possibly TRBD1 (6 bases). From germline, CDR1 is SNHLY and CDR2 FYNNEI. CDR3 size: 15 residues. Deletions cut 7 bases from V and 6 bases from J, with 22 bases between. The CDR3: CASTTFGAGDREQYF. For the CDR3, the DNA is TGTGCCAGCACTACATTCGGGGCAGGGGACCGCGAGCAGTACTTC.

There are a few counts of this clonotype. V and J are TRBV12-3 or TRBV12-4 and TRBJ2-3, with TRBD2 matching over 14 bases. The CDR3 consists of 16 residues. The junction had 7 bases not matched to a gene; V was cut back by 6 bases and J by 5 bases. CDR3 protein: CASSPIGLAGGDTQYF. CDR3 DNA sequence: TGTGCCAGCAGCCCGATAGGACTAGCGGGGGGAGATACGCAGTATTTT.

This clonotype was counted only a few times. V usage is TRBV6-1 and J usage is TRBJ2-5; possibly TRBD1 or TRBD2 for D (5 bases each). The germline V and J ends were trimmed by 6 bases and 2 bases, with 10 bases remaining between them. The CDR3 length is 13 residues. Germline V gene data show CDR1 as MNHNS and CDR2 as SASEGT. The CDR3 nucleotides read TGTGCCAGCAGAGTCGGGGCGCAAGAGACCCAGTACTTC. Translated: CASRVGAQETQYF.

The CDR3 DNA reads TGTGCCAGCAGTTACTCTAGGACAGGGGCCGGCTTGGGCTACACCTTC. This sequence encodes CASSYSRTGAGLGYTF. This chain uses TRBV6-5 with TRBJ1-2; TRBD1 matches 9 bases. Per the germline V gene, CDR1 is MNHEY and CDR2 is SVGAGI. The CDR3 loop spans 16 amino acids. The V and J ends lost 0 bases and 8 bases, in that order; junction bases with no gene match: 10.